The next 24 T cell receptor beta chains were all read from a single sample in a study of early T cells in non-severe SARS-CoV-2 infection. MiXCR, run by TCRdb on the 5' RACE reads, gives a single entry per CDR3 protein. Here the sample spans roughly 93,000 distinct CDR3 sequences, approximately 15% being singletons. The material sequenced was whole blood. The receptors come from an adult who was a healthcare worker with PCR-confirmed SARS-CoV-2 infection or an uninfected control (not recorded which).

V usage is TRBV7-2 and J usage is TRBJ1-4; D unresolved. The germline V gene has CDR1 SGHTA and CDR2 FQGNSA. V shed 3 bases and J shed 5 bases, with 7 bases lying between them. The CDR3 spans 13 residues. The CDR3: CASSFRKNEKLFF. CDR3 coding DNA: TGTGCCAGCAGCTTCCGGAAAAATGAAAAACTGTTTTTT.

The chain recombines TRBV6-1 with TRBJ2-3; 12 bases align to TRBD2. Germline trimming cut 5 bases from V and 1 base from J; bases unmatched to any gene: 1. The CDR3 spans 15 residues. CDR1 is MNHNS, CDR2 SASEGT, per germline. Here the CDR3 DNA reads TGTGCCAGCAGTAGACTAGCGGGGGGCACAGATACGCAGTATTTT. Translation: CASSRLAGGTDTQYF.

The chain joins TRBV11-2 to TRBJ2-7, with 7 positions matching TRBD1. V lost 2 bases and J lost 2; bases outside the gene matches: 12. This CDR3 has 17 amino acids. Germline loops: CDR1 SGHAT, CDR2 FQNNGV. CDR3 in amino acids: CASSLNPGTALTYEQYV. The CDR3 DNA sequence: TGTGCCAGCAGCTTAAACCCCGGGACAGCTTTAACCTACGAGCAGTACGTC.

V and J are TRBV5-1 and TRBJ2-1, with 8 bases matching TRBD1. Germline assignment: CDR1 SGHRS and CDR2 YFSETQ. V trimming: 0 bases; J trimming: 3 bases; junction bases outside the gene matches: 8. The CDR3 consists of 17 residues. In nucleotides, the CDR3 is TGCGCCAGCAGCTTGGATCTTGGGGACAGGAACTACAATGAGCAGTTCTTC. Protein: CASSLDLGDRNYNEQFF.

This clonotype showed up just a few times. The CDR3 DNA reads as TGCAGCGTTGGTGTGCTTGGACAGTCTAATGGCTACACCTTC. This codes for CSVGVLGQSNGYTF. The V and J genes are TRBV29-1 and TRBJ1-2; D is perhaps TRBD1 (6 bases). The V gene's germline CDR1 is SQVTM and CDR2 ANQGSEA. Trimming shortened V by 4 bases and J by 6 bases, and 18 bases separated the two germline ends. The CDR3 has 14 amino acids.

The rearrangement links TRBV6-6 to TRBJ1-3; no definite D call. Trimming shortened V by 7 bases and J by 1 base, and 2 bases separated the two germline ends. The CDR3 loop spans 11 amino acids. Germline V gene lookup returns CDR1 MNHNY and CDR2 SVGAGI (reference sequence). The CDR3 loop is CASKSGNTIYF. CDR3 nucleotides: TGTGCCAGCAAATCTGGAAACACCATATATTTT.

The sample holds a few counts of this clonotype. The V and J genes are TRBV29-1 and TRBJ1-2; 8 nucleotides align to TRBD1. The CDR3 runs 11 residues. The germline CDR1 and CDR2 sequences are SQVTM and ANQGSEA. V shed 7 bases and J 7 bases; nucleotides not matched to a gene: 5. The CDR3 sequence is CSETDRAGYTF. The CDR3, as DNA: TGCAGCGAAACGGACAGGGCTGGCTACACCTTC.

V gene TRBV2 combines with J gene TRBJ2-1; possible D gene TRBD2, 5 bases. The CDR3 extends over 13 amino acids. Trimming stripped 4 bases from V and 3 bases from J, with 7 bases between. Germline CDR1 reads SNHLY; CDR2 reads FYNNEI. The CDR3 protein is CASSAGVYNEQFF. CDR3 sequence (DNA): TGTGCCAGCAGTGCCGGGGTCTACAATGAGCAGTTCTTC.

This clonotype was found many times. V is TRBV21-1 and J is TRBJ2-6; the D call of TRBD1 is as the table states it, not checked on the DNA. TRBV21-1 has pseudogene status. The CDR3 loop spans 15 amino acids. The CDR3 loop reads CASSKIGTGPSVLTF. The DNA of the CDR3 is TGTGCCAGCAGCAAAATAGGGACAGGCCCCAGCGTCCTGACTTTC.

This clonotype was recorded many times. The CDR3 DNA sequence: TGTGCCAGCAGCGTGACCGGGACTAGCGGGGGGAGGGATACGCAGTATTTT. This gives the protein CASSVTGTSGGRDTQYF. The chain has TRBV5-5 and TRBJ2-3, with 15 bases lining up with TRBD2. V gave up 4 bases and J gave up 6 bases; unmatched junction bases: 9. The CDR3 totals 17 residues. Germline-derived CDR1 and CDR2 are SGHKS and YYEKEE (reference sequence).

This clonotype occurred many times. The chain recombines TRBV7-2 with TRBJ2-1; TRBD1 matches 9 bases. CDR3 length: 15 amino acids. Looked up from germline, CDR1 is SGHTA and CDR2 is FQGNSA. V lost 4 bases and J lost 4; bases outside the gene matches: 5. In DNA, the CDR3 is TGTGCCAGCAGCTCCGGGACAGGGTGGTACAATGAGCAGTTCTTC. Translated: CASSSGTGWYNEQFF.

The V gene is TRBV6-5, the J gene TRBJ1-1; unclear D gene. The CDR3 covers 16 residues. Germline V gives CDR1 MNHEY, CDR2 SVGAGI. Trimming stripped 2 bases from V and 0 bases from J, with 13 bases between. DNA for the CDR3: TGTGCCAGCAGTTACGATCCAGCCTCCATGAACACTGAAGCTTTCTTT. Translated, it gives CASSYDPASMNTEAFF.

This clonotype was observed at least ten times. V usage is TRBV5-1 and J usage is TRBJ1-1; no reliable D call. Trimming removed 2 bases from V and 1 base from J, with 21 bases in between. CDR1 is SGHRS, CDR2 YFSETQ, per germline. This CDR3 contains 18 residues. CDR3: CASSFLATKSFENTEAFF. The CDR3 region has the DNA TGCGCCAGCAGCTTTCTAGCCACTAAATCCTTTGAGAACACTGAAGCTTTCTTT.

This clonotype was seen only a few times. This sequence joins TRBV18 and TRBJ1-1, with 10 bases lining up with TRBD1. V was clipped by 3 bases and J by 6 bases; unmatched bases: 4. CDR1 KGHSH and CDR2 LQKENI come from the germline V gene. This CDR3 is 14 amino acids long. As DNA, the CDR3 is TGTGCCAGCTCACCTGAGGGACAGGGGCCTGAAGCTTTCTTT. As protein: CASSPEGQGPEAFF.

The chain uses TRBV4-1 and TRBJ2-4; no reliable D call. Trimming took 1 base from V and 0 from J, leaving 10 bases between them. CDR1 is MGHRA, CDR2 YSYEKL, per germline. This CDR3 region has 16 residues. CDR3 protein: CASSQVLSVAKNIQYF. The CDR3 DNA sequence: TGCGCCAGCAGCCAAGTCTTATCCGTAGCCAAAAACATTCAGTACTTC.

This clonotype was seen only a few times. The J gene is TRBJ2-7, the V gene TRBV2; possible D gene TRBD2, 6 bases. Trimming took 6 bases from V and 2 from J, leaving 11 bases between them. Germline V lookup: CDR1 SNHLY, CDR2 FYNNEI. The CDR3 runs 13 residues. In DNA, the CDR3 is TGTGCCAGCAGCGGCGGGGAGACCTACGAGCAGTACGTC. Protein: CASSGGETYEQYV.

The chain uses TRBV5-1 and TRBJ1-1; no clear D gene. The CDR3 has 12 amino acids. Trimming removed 2 bases from V and 1 base from J, with 3 bases in between. From germline, CDR1 is SGHRS and CDR2 YFSETQ. DNA of the CDR3: TGCGCCAGCAGCTTCCAGAACACTGAAGCTTTCTTT. Its protein product is CASSFQNTEAFF.

This clonotype appeared a few times. The chain has TRBV5-1 and TRBJ2-5; TRBD1 agrees at 7 bases. V shed 3 bases and J 1 base; nucleotides not matched to a gene: 3. The germline gives CDR1 SGHRS, CDR2 YFSETQ. The CDR3 loop spans 14 amino acids. Here the CDR3 DNA reads TGCGCCAGCAGCTCGGGACAGCCCCAAGAGACCCAGTACTTC. Translated: CASSSGQPQETQYF. The variable domain in full, completed from reference TRBV5-1 and TRBJ2-5, reads KAGVTQTPRYLIKTRGQQVTLSCSPISGHRSVSWYQQTPGQGLQFLFEYFSETQRNKGNFPGRFSGRQFSNSRSEMNVSTLELGDSALYLCASSSGQPQETQYFGPGTRLLVL.

This clonotype was seen repeatedly, ten times or more. The gene calls are TRBV20-1 and TRBJ1-2; D uncertain. Germline lookup yields CDR1 DFQATT and CDR2 SNEGSKA (reference sequence). This CDR3 is built from 14 residues. The V and J ends lost 6 bases and 6 bases respectively, with 20 bases between them. This CDR3 is CSAHATSKENGYTF. CDR3 sequence (DNA): TGCAGTGCCCACGCCACCTCGAAGGAGAATGGCTACACCTTC.

This clonotype was recorded a few times. V usage is TRBV11-2 and J usage is TRBJ1-1; D is unclear. The V gene lost 1 base and the J gene lost 0 bases, with 18 bases spanning the gap. The CDR3 is made up of 18 amino acids. Germline V lookup: CDR1 SGHAT, CDR2 FQNNGV. The CDR3: CASSLVPLWQGMNTEAFF. DNA of the CDR3: TGTGCCAGCAGCTTAGTGCCCCTGTGGCAAGGGATGAACACTGAAGCTTTCTTT.

V gene TRBV3-1 combines with J gene TRBJ2-5; unclear D gene. The CDR3 is made up of 14 amino acids. Trimming shortened V by 1 base and J by 1 base, and 7 bases separated the two germline ends. CDR1 and CDR2 (germline): LGHDT, YNNKEL (reference sequence). The DNA of the CDR3 is TGTGCCAGCAGCCAAGGACCGCCCCAAGAGACCCAGTACTTC. Its protein product is CASSQGPPQETQYF.

The chain has TRBV12-3 or TRBV12-4 and TRBJ1-5; D remains unclear. V was pared by 0 bases and J by 1 base, with 22 bases between. The CDR3 consists of 20 residues. The CDR3 protein is CASSLASGWAERESNQPQHF. The CDR3 DNA sequence: TGTGCCAGCAGTTTAGCTAGTGGCTGGGCCGAGAGGGAGAGCAATCAGCCCCAGCATTTT.

This clonotype turned up a few times. This chain joins TRBV11-2 and TRBJ2-1, with D maybe TRBD2 (6 bases). The germline V gene encodes CDR1 SGHAT and CDR2 FQNNGV. V dropped 5 bases and J dropped 0 bases, with 14 bases sitting between them. The CDR3 sequence is 16 residues long. DNA for the CDR3: TGTGCCAGCAGCACTCAGACTAGGAGCTCCTACAATGAGCAGTTCTTC. Residues: CASSTQTRSSYNEQFF.

This clonotype has just one count. The chain joins TRBV29-1 to TRBJ1-1; D uncertain. Trimming took off 3 bases at V and 3 bases at J, with 11 bases between the two ends. The CDR3 spans 13 residues. Germline CDR1 and CDR2: SQVTM and ANQGSEA. The CDR3 region has the DNA TGCAGCGTTGAGCTCCGTTCCGACACTGAAGCTTTCTTT. Translation: CSVELRSDTEAFF. Variable domain in full (rest from reference TRBV29-1 and TRBJ1-1): SAVISQKPSRDICQRGTSLTIQCQVDSQVTMMFWYRQQPGQSLTLIATANQGSEATYESGFVIDKFPISRPNLTFSTLTVSNMSPEDSSIYLCSVELRSDTEAFFGQGTRLTVV.